This TCR beta chain derives from a study of blood T cell repertoires in COVID-19 (dated by TCRdb to 2018 to 2020). Some background on the complete study: The collaborator samples originated in the United States, Italy and Spain and spanned the acute and convalescent phases of COVID-19. The prospective study material was composed of cDNA or gDNA derived from T cells, B-cell-depleted T cells, or PBMCs. Deeply sampled blood TCRbeta repertoires from subjects exposed to, actively infected with, or recovered from COVID-19 were included in the dataset. The repertoires were released in a freely available public database meant as a resource for research on the immune response to SARS-CoV-2. The samples were drawn from the first 160 participants of the ongoing ImmuneRACE study and from over 950 subjects provided by 6 global collaborators. A de-identified subject ID, COVID-19 status, age in years and sex were almost always included in the sample metadata. Where available, HLA class I and class II types were obtained from metadata supplied by the sample provider rather than from assay-based typing. On the study overall, not on this receptor specifically: The quantity of clinical and demographic metadata differed by source and by participant and was supplied without curation.

TCRbeta CDR3 regions were amplified from genomic DNA by means of the immunoSEQ Assay, a bias-controlled multiplex PCR. Turning to the authors' computational methods: The number of nucleated cells in each sample was estimated by amplification of reference gene primers within the assay. To quantify the absolute abundance of each unique TCRbeta CDR3 rearrangement, sequence reads were collapsed and filtered. For each sample, productive Simpson clonality was calculated as the square root of Simpson's diversity index across productive rearrangements. The clones in this table, taken by TCRdb from immuneACCESS, are in-frame only. Not every clone is retained; where verified, under half of the shortfall comes from an unresolved V gene, and the cause of the rest is unknown. V and J calls and clone size follow that table, whereas D and trimming were derived from the DNA. The sample profile shows some 89,000 clones; under 85% of them were found once. The top ten hold approximately 10% of the sample.

Each collaborating institution followed its own protocols to collect whole blood in K2EDTA tubes. For TCRbeta analysis, collaborators shipped samples in one of three forms: frozen whole blood, isolated PBMCs, or DNA extracted from either of those sample types. Between the V and J ends, shortened by 4 bases and 2 bases respectively, the junction contains 11 bases. For CDR1 and CDR2, the germline V gene (reference sequence) lists LNHDA and SQIVND. From the cysteine through the phenylalanine, the CDR3 covers 14 amino acids. Here the CDR3 DNA is all that survives: 42 bases in frame from base 1. As regards this clone: This clone's antigen is unknown. Base qualities are not at hand, and no much larger clone is one base apart.

The material sequenced was peripheral blood. The sequence is built from TRBV19 and TRBJ1-1; matching of 5 bases hints at TRBD1 as the D gene. The receptor was isolated from a man between 65 and 85 years old with acute or convalescent COVID-19. The DNA is as follows: TGTGCCAGTAGTACACAAGGGGCAAACACTGAAGCTTTCTTT. The resulting protein is CASSTQGANTEAFF.